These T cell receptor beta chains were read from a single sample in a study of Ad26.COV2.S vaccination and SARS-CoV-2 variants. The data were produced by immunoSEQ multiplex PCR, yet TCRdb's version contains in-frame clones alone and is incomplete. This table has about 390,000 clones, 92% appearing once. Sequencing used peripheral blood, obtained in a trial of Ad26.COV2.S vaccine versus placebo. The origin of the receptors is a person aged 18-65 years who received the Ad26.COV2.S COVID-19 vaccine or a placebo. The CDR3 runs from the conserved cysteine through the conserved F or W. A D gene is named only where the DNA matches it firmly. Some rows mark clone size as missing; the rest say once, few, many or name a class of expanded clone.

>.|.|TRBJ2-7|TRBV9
TGTGCCAGCAGCGTATCGCCGGGACGGGCCTACGAGCAGTACTTC
CASSVSPGRAYEQYF
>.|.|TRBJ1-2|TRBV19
TGTGCCAGTACCCCTGGGCCAGCCCCATATGGCTACACCTTC
CASTPGPAPYGYTF
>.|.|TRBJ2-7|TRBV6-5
TGTGCCAGCAGTTTTACTTTAACCGGGACCTCCTACGAGCAGTACTTC
CASSFTLTGTSYEQYF
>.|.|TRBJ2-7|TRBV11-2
TGTGCCAGCAGTTGGGCAGGAGTCTACGAGCAGTACTTC
CASSWAGVYEQYF
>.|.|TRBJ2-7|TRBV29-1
TGCAGCGTTGGAAGGGGGGACGCCTACGAGCAGTACTTC
CSVGRGDAYEQYF
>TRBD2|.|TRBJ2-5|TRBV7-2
TGTGCCAGCAGCTTAGTCCGCGGGGGGAAAAATCAAGAGACCCAGTACTTC
CASSLVRGGKNQETQYF
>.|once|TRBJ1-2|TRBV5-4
TGTGCCAGCAGCTTGGACCCCGGCAGGGGTGACGGCTACACCTTC
CASSLDPGRGDGYTF
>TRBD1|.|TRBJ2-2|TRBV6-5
TGTGCCAGCAGTCTTCAGGGGGCGAACACCGGGGAGCTGTTTTTT
CASSLQGANTGELFF
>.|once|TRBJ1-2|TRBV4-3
TGCGCCAGCAGCCAAGATCCTTTAGATGGCTACACCTTC
CASSQDPLDGYTF
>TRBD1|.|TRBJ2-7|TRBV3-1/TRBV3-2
TGTGCCAGCAGCCGAAACCGGGACAGGGTCCGCGAGCAGTACTTC
CASSRNRDRVREQYF
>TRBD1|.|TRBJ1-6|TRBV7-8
TGTGCCAGCAGCGGGGGACAGGGGAGTTCACCCCTCCACTTT
CASSGGQGSSPLHF
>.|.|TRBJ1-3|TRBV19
TGTGCCTCCCTCGGCAACTCTGGAAACACCATATATTTT
CASLGNSGNTIYF
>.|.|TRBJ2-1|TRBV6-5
TGTGCCAGCAGTTACTCGATCGACAATGAGCAGTTCTTC
CASSYSIDNEQFF
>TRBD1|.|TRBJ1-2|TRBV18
TGTGCCAGCTCCCAGGACAGGGTTCGGTATGGCTACACCTTC
CASSQDRVRYGYTF
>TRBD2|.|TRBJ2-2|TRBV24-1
TGTGCCACCAGTGCCGCTGTGGGGGGGAAGGCCGGGGAGCTGTTTTTT
CATSAAVGGKAGELFF
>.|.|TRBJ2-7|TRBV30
TGTGCCTGGACCATCGGGACAACACTTTACTTC
CAWTIGTTLYF
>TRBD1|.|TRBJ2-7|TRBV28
TGTGCCATCCGGACAGGGGGCTCCTACGAGCAGTACTTC
CAIRTGGSYEQYF
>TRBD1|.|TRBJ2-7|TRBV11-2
TGTGCCAGCAGCCGCACATCCGTGGACAGGGAAAGCTCCTACGAGCAGTACTTC
CASSRTSVDRESSYEQYF
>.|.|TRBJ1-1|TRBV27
TGTGCCAGCAGTTCTCCCGGCACTGAAGCTTTCTTT
CASSSPGTEAFF
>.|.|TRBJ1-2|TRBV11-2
TGTGCCAGCAGCTTAGGGCTGGGGGCGAGTCTTTATGGCTACACCTTC
CASSLGLGASLYGYTF
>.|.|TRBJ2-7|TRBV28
TGTGCCAGTTCCGGGACGGACTCCTACGAGCAGTACTTC
CASSGTDSYEQYF
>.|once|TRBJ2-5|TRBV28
TGTGCCAGCAGTTTATCGTTGGTAGTCCCAAGACAGATTCAAGAGACCCAGTACTTC
CASSLSLVVPRQIQETQYF
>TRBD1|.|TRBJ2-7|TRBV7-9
TGTGCCAGCAGCTTTACAGGGGAACCTCCCTACGAGCAGTACTTC
CASSFTGEPPYEQYF
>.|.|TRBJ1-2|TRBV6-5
TGTGCCAGCAGTTACTGGGCAACGGATTATAACTATGGCTACACCTTC
CASSYWATDYNYGYTF
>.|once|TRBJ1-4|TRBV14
TGTGCCAGCAGCCAAGGAATCGGGGACCCAACAACTAATGAAAAACTGTTTTTT
CASSQGIGDPTTNEKLFF
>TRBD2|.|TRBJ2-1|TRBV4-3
TGCGCCAGCAGCCACGTTAGCGGGGGGGAATGGAATGAGCAGTTCTTC
CASSHVSGGEWNEQFF
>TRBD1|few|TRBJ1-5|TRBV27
TGTGCCAGCAGTCCATTTATGACAGGGAATCAGCCCCAGCATTTT
CASSPFMTGNQPQHF
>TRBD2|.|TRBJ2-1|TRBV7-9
TGTGCCAGCAGCTTAGGGAGACTAGCGGGGGGTAATGAGCAGTTCTTC
CASSLGRLAGGNEQFF
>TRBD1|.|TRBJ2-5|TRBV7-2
TGTGCCAGCAGCTTAGGGGGGACAGTGGGACAAGAGACCCAGTACTTC
CASSLGGTVGQETQYF
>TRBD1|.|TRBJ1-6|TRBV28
TGTGCCAGCAGTTTGTTGGGACAGGGAAATTCACCCCTCCACTTT
CASSLLGQGNSPLHF
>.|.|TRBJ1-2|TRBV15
TGTGCCACCAGCAGATCAAAGGGTGGAGGTTCGGAAGGCTACACCTTC
CATSRSKGGGSEGYTF
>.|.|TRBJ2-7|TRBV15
TGTGCCACCAGCAGTATTGCACCGGGGACCTACGAGCAGTACTTC
CATSSIAPGTYEQYF
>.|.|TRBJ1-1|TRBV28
TGTGCCAGCAGAACTGGACAGCTTAACACTGAAGCTTTCTTT
CASRTGQLNTEAFF
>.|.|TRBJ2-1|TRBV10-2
TGCGCCAGCAGCCCTACGAGGACAGCTAGCTCCTACAATGAGCAGTTCTTC
CASSPTRTASSYNEQFF
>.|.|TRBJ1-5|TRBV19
TGTGCCAGTAGTATAGATCGGGTCAGGGGAAATCAGCCCCAGCATTTT
CASSIDRVRGNQPQHF
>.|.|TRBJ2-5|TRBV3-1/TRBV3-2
TGTGCCAGCCCAGGGGTCCTCCAAGAGACCCAGTACTTC
CASPGVLQETQYF
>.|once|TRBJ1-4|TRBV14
TGTGCCAGCAGCCGGGGACTTAATGAAAAACTGTTTTTT
CASSRGLNEKLFF
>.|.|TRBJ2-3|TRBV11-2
TGTGCCAGCAGCTTAGATAACCCACCCACAGATACGCAGTATTTT
CASSLDNPPTDTQYF
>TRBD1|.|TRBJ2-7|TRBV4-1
TGCGCCAGCAGCTCACAACTAGGAACCGGGACAGGGCCCATCTACGAGCAGTACTTC
CASSSQLGTGTGPIYEQYF
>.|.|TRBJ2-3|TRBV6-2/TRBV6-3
TGTGCCAGCAGTTATTGGGGGCAGGGGTCAGATACGCAGTATTTT
CASSYWGQGSDTQYF
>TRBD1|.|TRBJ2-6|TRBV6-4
TGTGCCAGCAGTGAGCAGGGGGTCTATTACTCTGGGGCCAACGTCCTGACTTTC
CASSEQGVYYSGANVLTF
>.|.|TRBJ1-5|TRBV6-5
TGTGCCAGCAGTTACTCTTCAGGTCGCAATCAGCCCCAGCATTTT
CASSYSSGRNQPQHF
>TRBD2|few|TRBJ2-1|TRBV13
TGTGCCAGCAGCTCCCTAAGACATAGCGGGGGGGCGAACAATGAGCAGTTCTTC
CASSSLRHSGGANNEQFF
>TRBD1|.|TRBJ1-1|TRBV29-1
TGCAGCGTTGAACCTAGGGACAGGGGGCGCTTCACTGAAGCTTTCTTT
CSVEPRDRGRFTEAFF
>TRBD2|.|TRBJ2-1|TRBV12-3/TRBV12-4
TGTGCCTACAGGGAAGCGGGGGGGCATGAGCAGTTCTTC
CAYREAGGHEQFF
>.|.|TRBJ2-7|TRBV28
TGTGCCAGCACCCACGACAGAAGCTACGAGCAGTACTTC
CASTHDRSYEQYF
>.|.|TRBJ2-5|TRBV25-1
TGTGCCAGCAGTGCCCGGGGGGCGAGTGGAGAGACCCAGTACTTC
CASSARGASGETQYF
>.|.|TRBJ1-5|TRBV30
TGTGCCTGGAGCAGGGACAAGAATCAGCCCCAGCATTTT
CAWSRDKNQPQHF